The entry below gives a single T cell receptor (beta chain) sequence along with its context. The antigen is undetermined. The sample originates from a study of T cell responses to AZD1222 COVID-19 vaccine. Study-wide results and limits: In the spike-specific TCR repertoire, nearly half reportedly target unmutated variant regions.

The method was immunoSEQ multiplex PCR; TCRdb's version includes in-frame clones alone and lacks a portion of them. The data hold 60,000 to 70,000 clones, with roughly four fifths observed a single time. V lost 2 bases and J lost 7, with 12 bases in between. The CDR3 has 14 residues. CDR1 and CDR2 from the germline V gene are LGHDT and YNNKEL (reference sequence). The clonotype originates from an adult in good health. The rearrangement uses TRBV3-1 (or the pseudogene TRBV3-2) and TRBJ1-3; TRBD1 is a possible D gene (6 bases). The material sequenced was peripheral blood, taken on day 0 of AZD1222 vaccination. CDR3 in DNA: TGTGCCAGCAGCCAATCAGGGGTATTCAACACCATATATTTT. Amino acid sequence: CASSQSGVFNTIYF.